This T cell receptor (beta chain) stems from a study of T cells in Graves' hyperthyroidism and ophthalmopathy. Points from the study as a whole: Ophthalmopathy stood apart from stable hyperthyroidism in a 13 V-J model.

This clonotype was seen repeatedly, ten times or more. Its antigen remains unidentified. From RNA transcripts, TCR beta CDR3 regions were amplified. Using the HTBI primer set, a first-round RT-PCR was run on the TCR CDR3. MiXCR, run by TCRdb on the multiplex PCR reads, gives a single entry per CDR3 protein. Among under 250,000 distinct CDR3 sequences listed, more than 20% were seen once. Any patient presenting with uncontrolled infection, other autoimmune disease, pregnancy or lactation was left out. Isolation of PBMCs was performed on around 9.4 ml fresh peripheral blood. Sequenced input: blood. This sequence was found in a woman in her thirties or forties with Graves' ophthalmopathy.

The CDR3 DNA reads as TGTGCCAGCTCTCCTGTCGGGGAGCTGTTTTTT. Protein product: CASSPVGELFF. The V gene is TRBV6-2 or TRBV6-3, the J gene TRBJ2-2, with D hard to call. The germline V and J ends were trimmed by 8 bases and 7 bases, with 8 bases remaining between them. CDR1 is MNHEY and CDR2 is SVGEGT in the germline V gene. The CDR3 is 11 residues long.